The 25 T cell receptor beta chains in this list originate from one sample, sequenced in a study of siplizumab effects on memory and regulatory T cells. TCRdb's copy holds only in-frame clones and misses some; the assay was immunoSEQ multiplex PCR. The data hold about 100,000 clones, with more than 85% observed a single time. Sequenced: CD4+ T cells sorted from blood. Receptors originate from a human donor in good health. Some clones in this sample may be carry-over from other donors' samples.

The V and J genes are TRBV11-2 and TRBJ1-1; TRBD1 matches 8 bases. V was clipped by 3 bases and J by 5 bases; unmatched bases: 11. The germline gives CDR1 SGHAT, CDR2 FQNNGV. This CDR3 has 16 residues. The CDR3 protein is CASSFGTGQGGTEAFF. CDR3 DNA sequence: TGTGCCAGCAGCTTTGGGACTGGACAGGGCGGGACTGAAGCTTTCTTT.

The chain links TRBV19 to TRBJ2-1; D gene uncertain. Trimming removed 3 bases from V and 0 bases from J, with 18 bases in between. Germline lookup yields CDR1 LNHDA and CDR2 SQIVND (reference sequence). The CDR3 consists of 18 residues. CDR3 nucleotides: TGTGCCAGTAGTATCTCCCTCACTCGAGGCGGCTCCTACAATGAGCAGTTCTTC. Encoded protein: CASSISLTRGGSYNEQFF.

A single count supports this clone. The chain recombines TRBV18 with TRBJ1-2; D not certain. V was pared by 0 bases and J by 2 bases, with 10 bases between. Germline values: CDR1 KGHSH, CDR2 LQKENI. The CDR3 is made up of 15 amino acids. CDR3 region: CASSPPVGRNYGYTF. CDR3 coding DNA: TGTGCCAGCTCACCACCGGTGGGCAGAAACTATGGCTACACCTTC.

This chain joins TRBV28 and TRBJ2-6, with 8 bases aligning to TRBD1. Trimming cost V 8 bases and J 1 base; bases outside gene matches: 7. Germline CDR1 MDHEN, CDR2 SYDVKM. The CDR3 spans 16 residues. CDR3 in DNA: TGTGCCAGCGGAAATACAGGGGGATCTGGGGCCAACGTCCTGACTTTC. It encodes CASGNTGGSGANVLTF.

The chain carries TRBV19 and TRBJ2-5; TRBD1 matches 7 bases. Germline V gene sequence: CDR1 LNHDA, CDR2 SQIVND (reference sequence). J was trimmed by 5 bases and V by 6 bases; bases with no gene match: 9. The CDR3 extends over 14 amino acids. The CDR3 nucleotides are TGTGCCAGTAGCCAACAGGGGAATGGTGAGACCCAGTACTTC. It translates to CASSQQGNGETQYF.

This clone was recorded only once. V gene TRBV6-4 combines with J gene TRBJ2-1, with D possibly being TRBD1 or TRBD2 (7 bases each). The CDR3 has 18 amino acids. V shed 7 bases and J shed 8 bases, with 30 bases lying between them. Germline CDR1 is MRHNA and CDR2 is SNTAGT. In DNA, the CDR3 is TGTGCCAGCATTGCAGGGGGGAGCGGGATCCCCCTTACCGATGAGCAGTTCTTC. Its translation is CASIAGGSGIPLTDEQFF.

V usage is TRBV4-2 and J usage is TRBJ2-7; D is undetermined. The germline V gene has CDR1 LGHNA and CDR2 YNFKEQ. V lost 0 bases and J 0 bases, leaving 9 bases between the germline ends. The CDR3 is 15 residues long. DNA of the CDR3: TGTGCCAGCAGCCAAGAGACCCTCACCTCCTACGAGCAGTACTTC. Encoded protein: CASSQETLTSYEQYF.

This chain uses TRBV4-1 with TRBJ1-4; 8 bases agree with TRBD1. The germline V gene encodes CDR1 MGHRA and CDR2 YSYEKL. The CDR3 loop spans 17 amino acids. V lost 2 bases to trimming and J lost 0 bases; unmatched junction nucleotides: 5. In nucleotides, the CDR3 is TGCGCCAGCAGCCAACTCCGGGACAGGCCAACTAATGAAAAACTGTTTTTT. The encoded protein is CASSQLRDRPTNEKLFF.

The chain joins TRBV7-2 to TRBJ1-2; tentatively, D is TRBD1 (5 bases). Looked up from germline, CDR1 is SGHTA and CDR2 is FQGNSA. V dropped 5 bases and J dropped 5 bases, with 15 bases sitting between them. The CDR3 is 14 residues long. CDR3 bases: TGTGCCAGCAGCCGAGACAGTCAAGGATATGGCTACACCTTC. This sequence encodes CASSRDSQGYGYTF. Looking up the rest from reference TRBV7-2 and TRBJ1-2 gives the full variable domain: GAGVSQSPSNKVTEKGKDVELRCDPISGHTALYWYRQSLGQGLEFLIYFQGNSAPDKSGLPSDRFSAERTGGSVSTLTIQRTQQEDSAVYLCASSRDSQGYGYTFGSGTRLTVV.

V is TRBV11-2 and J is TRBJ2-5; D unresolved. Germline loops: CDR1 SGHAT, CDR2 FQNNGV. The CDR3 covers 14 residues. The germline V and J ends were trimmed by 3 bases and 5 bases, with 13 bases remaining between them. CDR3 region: CASSLGWLGETQYF. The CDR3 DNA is TGTGCCAGCAGCTTGGGGTGGCTCGGGGAGACCCAGTACTTC.

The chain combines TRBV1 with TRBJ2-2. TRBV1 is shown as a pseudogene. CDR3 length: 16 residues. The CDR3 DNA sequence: TGCACCAGCAGCCAAGATGTAGGACGCCCATCCGGGGAGCTGTTTTTT. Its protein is CTSSQDVGRPSGELFF.

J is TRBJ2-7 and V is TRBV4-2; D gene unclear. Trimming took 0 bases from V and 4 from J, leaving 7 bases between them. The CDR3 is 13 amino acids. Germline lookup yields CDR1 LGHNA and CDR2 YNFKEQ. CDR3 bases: TGTGCCAGCAGCCAAGATACCGAGTACGAGCAGTACTTC. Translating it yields CASSQDTEYEQYF.

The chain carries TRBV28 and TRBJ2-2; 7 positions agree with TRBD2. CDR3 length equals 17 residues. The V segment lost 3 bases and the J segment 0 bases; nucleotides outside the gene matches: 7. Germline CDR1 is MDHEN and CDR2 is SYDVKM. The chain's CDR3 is CASSFWEGRPNTGELFF. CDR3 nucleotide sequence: TGTGCCAGCAGTTTTTGGGAGGGCCGACCGAACACCGGGGAGCTGTTTTTT.

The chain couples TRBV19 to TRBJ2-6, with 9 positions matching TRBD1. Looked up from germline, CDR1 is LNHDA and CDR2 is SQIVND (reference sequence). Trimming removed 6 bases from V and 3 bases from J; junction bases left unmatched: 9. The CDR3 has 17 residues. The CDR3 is CASSQTGGSGGANVLTF. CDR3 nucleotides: TGTGCCAGTAGCCAGACAGGGGGGAGCGGTGGGGCCAACGTCCTGACTTTC.

The CDR3 here is CASSYDKGWSGYTF. The DNA for the CDR3 is TGTGCCAGCAGTTACGACAAGGGATGGAGCGGCTACACCTTC. The V call is TRBV6-6, the J call TRBJ1-2; no clear D. V was shortened by 2 bases and J by 8 bases, with 15 bases between the two germline ends. CDR3 length: 14 amino acids. Germline V gene data show CDR1 as MNHNY and CDR2 as SVGAGI (reference sequence).

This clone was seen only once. CDR3 in amino acids: CASRGQSISYGYTF. For the CDR3, the DNA is TGTGCCAGTAGGGGACAGTCAATATCCTATGGCTACACCTTC. The chain couples TRBV19 to TRBJ1-2; TRBD1 matches 7 bases. Germline V gene lookup returns CDR1 LNHDA and CDR2 SQIVND (reference sequence). The CDR3 contains 14 residues. V trimming: 6 bases; J trimming: 4 bases; junction bases outside the gene matches: 8.

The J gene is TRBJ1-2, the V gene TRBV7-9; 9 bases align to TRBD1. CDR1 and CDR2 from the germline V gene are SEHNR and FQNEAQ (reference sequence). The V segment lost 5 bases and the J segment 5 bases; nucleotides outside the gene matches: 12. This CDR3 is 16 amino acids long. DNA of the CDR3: TGTGCCAGCAGCCACACCCTTGGACAGGGGAATTATGGCTACACCTTC. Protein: CASSHTLGQGNYGYTF.

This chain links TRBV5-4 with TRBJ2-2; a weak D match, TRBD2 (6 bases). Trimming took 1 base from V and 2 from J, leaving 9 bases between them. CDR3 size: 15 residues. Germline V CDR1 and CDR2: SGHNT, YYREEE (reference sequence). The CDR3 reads CASSLSAGNTGELFF. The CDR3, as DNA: TGTGCCAGCAGCTTGAGCGCGGGAAACACCGGGGAGCTGTTTTTT.

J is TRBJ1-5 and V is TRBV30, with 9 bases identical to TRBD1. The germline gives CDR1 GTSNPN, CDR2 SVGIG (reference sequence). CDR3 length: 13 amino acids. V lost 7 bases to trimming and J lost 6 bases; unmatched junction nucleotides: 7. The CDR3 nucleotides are TGTGCCTATCGGGGGACAGGGACTCAGCCCCAGCATTTT. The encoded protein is CAYRGTGTQPQHF.

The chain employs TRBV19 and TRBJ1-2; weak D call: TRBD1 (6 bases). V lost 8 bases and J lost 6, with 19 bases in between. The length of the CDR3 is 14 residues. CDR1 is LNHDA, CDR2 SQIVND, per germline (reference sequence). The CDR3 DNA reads TGTGCCAGTTCGGTCAGGGGCGAGCTGGATGGCTACACCTTC. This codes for CASSVRGELDGYTF. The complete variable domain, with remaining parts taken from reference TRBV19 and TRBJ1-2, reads DGGITQSPKYLFRKEGQNVTLSCEQNLNHDAMYWYRQDPGQGLRLIYYSQIVNDFQKGDIAEGYSVSREKKESFPLTVTSAQKNPTAFYLCASSVRGELDGYTFGSGTRLTVV.

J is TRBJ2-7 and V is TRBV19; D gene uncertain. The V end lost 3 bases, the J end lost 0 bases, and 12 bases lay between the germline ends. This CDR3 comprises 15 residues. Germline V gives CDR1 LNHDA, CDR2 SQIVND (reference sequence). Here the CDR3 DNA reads TGTGCCAGTAGTATTTCCTATGGAACCTCCTACGAGCAGTACTTC. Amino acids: CASSISYGTSYEQYF.

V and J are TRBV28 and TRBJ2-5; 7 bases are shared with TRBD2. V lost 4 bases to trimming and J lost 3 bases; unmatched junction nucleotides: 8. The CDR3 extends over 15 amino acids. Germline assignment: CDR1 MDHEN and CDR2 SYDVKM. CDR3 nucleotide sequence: TGTGCCAGCAGTTCCCCACTAGCGACAGAAGAGACCCAGTACTTC. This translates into CASSSPLATEETQYF.

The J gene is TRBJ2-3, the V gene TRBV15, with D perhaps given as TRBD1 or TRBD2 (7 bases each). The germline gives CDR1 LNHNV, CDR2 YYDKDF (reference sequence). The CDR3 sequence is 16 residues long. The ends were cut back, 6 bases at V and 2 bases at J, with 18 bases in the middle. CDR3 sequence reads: CATSKGASGYTDTQYF. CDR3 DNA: TGTGCCACCAGTAAGGGGGCTAGCGGATACACAGATACGCAGTATTTT.

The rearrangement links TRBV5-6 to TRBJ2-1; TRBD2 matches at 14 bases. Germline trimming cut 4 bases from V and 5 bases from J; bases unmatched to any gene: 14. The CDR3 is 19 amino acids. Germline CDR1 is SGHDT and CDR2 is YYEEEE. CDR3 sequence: CASSPKPRLAGGSNNEQFF. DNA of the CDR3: TGTGCCAGCAGCCCCAAGCCCCGACTAGCGGGAGGGAGTAACAATGAGCAGTTCTTC.

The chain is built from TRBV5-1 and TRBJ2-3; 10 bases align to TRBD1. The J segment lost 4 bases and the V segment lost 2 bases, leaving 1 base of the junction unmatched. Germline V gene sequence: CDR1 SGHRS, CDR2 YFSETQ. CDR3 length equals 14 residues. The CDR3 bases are TGCGCCAGCAGCTTCGGACAGGGGGCAGATACGCAGTATTTT. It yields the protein CASSFGQGADTQYF.